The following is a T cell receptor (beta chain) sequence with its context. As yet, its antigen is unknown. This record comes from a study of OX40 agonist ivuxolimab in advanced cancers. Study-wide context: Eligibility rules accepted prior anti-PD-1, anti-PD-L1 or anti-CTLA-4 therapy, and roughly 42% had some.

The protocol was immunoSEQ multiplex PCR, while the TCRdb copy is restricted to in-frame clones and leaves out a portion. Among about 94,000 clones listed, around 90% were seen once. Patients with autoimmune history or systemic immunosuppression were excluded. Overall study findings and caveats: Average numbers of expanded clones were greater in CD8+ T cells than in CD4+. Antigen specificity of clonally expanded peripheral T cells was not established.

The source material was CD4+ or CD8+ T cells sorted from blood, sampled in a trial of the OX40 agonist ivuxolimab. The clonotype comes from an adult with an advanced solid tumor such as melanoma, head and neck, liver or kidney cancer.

The CDR3 here is CASSFSPIGQGAVDGELFF. As DNA, the CDR3 is TGCGCCAGCAGCTTCTCTCCTATAGGACAGGGGGCCGTGGACGGGGAGCTGTTTTTT. The V gene is TRBV5-1, the J gene TRBJ2-2; 11 bases are a match to TRBD1. The CDR3 contains 19 residues. The ends lost 2 bases at V and 7 bases at J; junction bases unmatched: 16. Germline lookup yields CDR1 SGHRS and CDR2 YFSETQ.